This is a list of T cell receptor beta chains from one sample in a study of control samples from healthy donors and cancer patients. The method was immunoSEQ multiplex PCR; TCRdb's version includes in-frame clones alone and lacks a portion of them. The sample has approximately 87,000 clones, 91% seen once. Material: blood. All receptors derive from a middle-aged man in good health. CDR3s include the opening cysteine and the closing phenylalanine or tryptophan. A D gene is named only where the DNA matches it firmly. Size is stated for part of the rows, as once, few or many counts, or as a class when the clone is expanded.

length: 14
V: TRBV12-5
J: TRBJ2-5
size: .
D: .
DNA: TGTGCTAGTGGTTTGGTAGGGGGGCAAGAGACCCAGTACTTC
CDR3: CASGLVGGQETQYF

length: 15
V: TRBV5-1
J: TRBJ1-4
size: .
D: .
DNA: TGCGCCAGCAGCCCTCAGGGGAACCCTAATGAAAAACTGTTTTTT
CDR3: CASSPQGNPNEKLFF

length: 22
V: TRBV4-1
J: TRBJ2-6
size: .
D: .
DNA: TGCGCCAGCAGCCACCGGGGGAAGGGGCGAACCCTAAACTTCTCTGGGGCCAACGTCCTGACTTTC
CDR3: CASSHRGKGRTLNFSGANVLTF

length: 14
V: TRBV14
J: TRBJ2-2
size: .
D: TRBD1
DNA: TGTGCCAGCAGGCACAGGGGGAACACCGGGGAGCTGTTTTTT
CDR3: CASRHRGNTGELFF

length: 13
V: TRBV6-5
J: TRBJ1-1
size: once
D: TRBD1
DNA: TGTGCCAGCAGGCGACAGGGGCAGACTGAAGCTTTCTTT
CDR3: CASRRQGQTEAFF

length: 15
V: TRBV6-5
J: TRBJ2-1
size: .
D: TRBD1
DNA: TGTGCCAGCAGTCCCAGGACAGGGTATTACAATGAGCAGTTCTTC
CDR3: CASSPRTGYYNEQFF

length: 11
V: TRBV7-9
J: TRBJ1-4
size: .
D: .
DNA: TGTGCCAGCAGCTTACATGAAAAACTGTTTTTT
CDR3: CASSLHEKLFF

length: 14
V: TRBV7-9
J: TRBJ2-4
size: .
D: .
DNA: TGTGCCAGCAGCTTAGGAGGGGACAAAAACATTCAGTACTTC
CDR3: CASSLGGDKNIQYF

length: 15
V: TRBV5-1
J: TRBJ2-2
size: .
D: TRBD1
DNA: TGCGCCAGCAGCCCTCAGGGGGCGTACACCGGGGAGCTGTTTTTT
CDR3: CASSPQGAYTGELFF

length: 16
V: TRBV19
J: TRBJ2-2
size: .
D: TRBD1
DNA: TGTGCCAGTAGCCTTACAGGGGGTGCCGGCACCGGGGAGCTGTTTTTT
CDR3: CASSLTGGAGTGELFF

length: 13
V: TRBV14
J: TRBJ2-5
size: .
D: .
DNA: TGTGCCAGCAGCCGTTTTGGGGGAGAGACCCAGTACTTC
CDR3: CASSRFGGETQYF

length: 12
V: TRBV9
J: TRBJ1-2
size: .
D: .
DNA: TGTGCCAGCAGCGATAAGGGTTACGGCTACACCTTC
CDR3: CASSDKGYGYTF

length: 14
V: TRBV19
J: TRBJ2-1
size: .
D: TRBD1
DNA: TGTGCCAGTGGGGACAGGGGGTCCTACAATGAGCAGTTCTTC
CDR3: CASGDRGSYNEQFF

length: 13
V: TRBV29-1
J: TRBJ1-2
size: .
D: TRBD1
DNA: TGCAGCGTTGAGTTCGGGACAGCCTATGGCTACACCTTC
CDR3: CSVEFGTAYGYTF

length: 15
V: TRBV7-2
J: TRBJ1-2
size: .
D: .
DNA: TGTGCCAGCAGCTTAGCGGAGGGATCCTCTTATGGCTACACCTTC
CDR3: CASSLAEGSSYGYTF

length: 16
V: TRBV2
J: TRBJ1-5
size: .
D: .
DNA: TGTGCCAGCAGTCCACCGGGACGAAATAGCAATCAGCCCCAGCATTTT
CDR3: CASSPPGRNSNQPQHF

length: 15
V: TRBV6-2/TRBV6-3
J: TRBJ2-5
size: .
D: TRBD1
DNA: TGTGCCAGCAGTTACGGACAGGGGGGGAGGGAGACCCAGTACTTC
CDR3: CASSYGQGGRETQYF

length: 12
V: TRBV9
J: TRBJ2-1
size: .
D: .
DNA: TGTGCCAGCAGCGCTCAGGGGATTGAGCAGTTCTTC
CDR3: CASSAQGIEQFF

length: 14
V: TRBV27
J: TRBJ2-7
size: .
D: .
DNA: TGTGCCAGCAGTCCGGTTACAGGGAGCGGCGAGCAGTACTTC
CDR3: CASSPVTGSGEQYF

length: 14
V: TRBV21-1
J: TRBJ1-1
size: .
D: .
DNA: TGTGCCAGCCCCAAAGGGGGGAGGAACACTGAAGCTTTCTTT
CDR3: CASPKGGRNTEAFF

length: 15
V: TRBV24-1
J: TRBJ2-3
size: .
D: .
DNA: TGTGCCACCAGTGATGACCGCACAACGTTTGATACGCAGTATTTT
CDR3: CATSDDRTTFDTQYF

length: 13
V: TRBV7-8
J: TRBJ2-7
size: .
D: .
DNA: TGTGCCAGCAGCCATCGGCTACGGAACGAGCAGTACTTC
CDR3: CASSHRLRNEQYF

length: 14
V: TRBV5-4
J: TRBJ1-3
size: .
D: .
DNA: TGTGCCAGCAGCTTCGCAGGTTCTGGAAACACCATATATTTT
CDR3: CASSFAGSGNTIYF

length: 15
V: TRBV7-2
J: TRBJ1-1
size: .
D: .
DNA: TGTGCCAGCAGCCGTGGCAGGGCGCCGAACACTGAAGCTTTCTTT
CDR3: CASSRGRAPNTEAFF

length: 16
V: TRBV7-9
J: TRBJ2-6
size: many
D: .
DNA: TGTGCCAGCAGAGGAGGACCGTCCTCTGGGGCCAACGTCCTGACTTTC
CDR3: CASRGGPSSGANVLTF

length: 12
V: TRBV5-4
J: TRBJ1-1
size: .
D: TRBD1
DNA: TGTGCCAGCAGCGGGACAGGGGCCGAAGCTTTCTTT
CDR3: CASSGTGAEAFF

length: 14
V: TRBV6-1
J: TRBJ1-1
size: .
D: .
DNA: TGTGCCAGCAGTGAAACGAACGCCGGGGGTGAAGCTTTCTTT
CDR3: CASSETNAGGEAFF

length: 14
V: TRBV19
J: TRBJ1-4
size: .
D: .
DNA: TGTGCCAGTAGTGGAGGGGTTAGGAGTGAAAAACTGTTTTTT
CDR3: CASSGGVRSEKLFF

length: 14
V: TRBV24-1
J: TRBJ1-2
size: .
D: TRBD1
DNA: TGTGCCACCAGGCCCCGGACAGGGGGCTCTGGCTACACCTTC
CDR3: CATRPRTGGSGYTF

length: 15
V: TRBV30
J: TRBJ2-1
size: .
D: .
DNA: TGTGCCTGGAGTGTCGGGCGAGGTTCTAACAATGAGCAGTTCTTC
CDR3: CAWSVGRGSNNEQFF

length: 15
V: TRBV18
J: TRBJ1-3
size: .
D: .
DNA: TGTGCCAGCTCCCCGGGAGAGATCTCTGGAAACACCATATATTTT
CDR3: CASSPGEISGNTIYF

length: 11
V: TRBV7-9
J: TRBJ1-2
size: .
D: .
DNA: TGTGCCAGCAGCGGAGATTATGGCTACACCTTC
CDR3: CASSGDYGYTF

length: 16
V: TRBV6-6
J: TRBJ1-6
size: .
D: .
DNA: TGTGCCAGCAGAAAAACGACGGGACAATATAATTCACCCCTCCACTTT
CDR3: CASRKTTGQYNSPLHF

length: 15
V: TRBV11-2
J: TRBJ1-1
size: .
D: .
DNA: TGTGCCAGCAGCCCGAGCGCAGGAGGGGGGACTGAAGCTTTCTTT
CDR3: CASSPSAGGGTEAFF

length: 17
V: TRBV11-2
J: TRBJ2-4
size: .
D: TRBD2
DNA: TGTGCCAGCAGCAGACTAGCGGGGGGGCTAGCCAAAAACATTCAGTACTTC
CDR3: CASSRLAGGLAKNIQYF

length: 15
V: TRBV15
J: TRBJ1-3
size: .
D: .
DNA: TGTGCCACCAGCAGAGATATGGCCTCTGGAAACACCATATATTTT
CDR3: CATSRDMASGNTIYF

length: 15
V: TRBV9
J: TRBJ2-3
size: few
D: .
DNA: TGTGCCAGCAGCGAAGGGACTTGGGGCACAGATACGCAGTATTTT
CDR3: CASSEGTWGTDTQYF

length: 16
V: TRBV9
J: TRBJ2-1
size: .
D: TRBD2
DNA: TGTGCCAGCAGCGTAGCGCGGGGGGGAACCTACAATGAGCAGTTCTTC
CDR3: CASSVARGGTYNEQFF

length: 15
V: TRBV2
J: TRBJ1-6
size: once
D: .
DNA: TGTGCCAGCAGTGTGGACAGCTCCTATAATTCACCCCTCCACTTT
CDR3: CASSVDSSYNSPLHF

length: 15
V: TRBV18
J: TRBJ2-5
size: .
D: .
DNA: TGTGCCAGCTCACCCGCCGTTGGGAGCGGGGAGACCCAGTACTTC
CDR3: CASSPAVGSGETQYF

length: 12
V: TRBV3-1/TRBV3-2
J: TRBJ2-5
size: .
D: .
DNA: TGTGCCAGCAGCCAAGAGGGTGGGGTGCCCTACTTC
CDR3: CASSQEGGVPYF

length: 13
V: TRBV6-1
J: TRBJ1-1
size: .
D: .
DNA: TGTGCCAGCAGTGAATGGTTTGGAGCTAAAGCTTTCTTT
CDR3: CASSEWFGAKAFF

length: 13
V: TRBV7-9
J: TRBJ2-1
size: .
D: .
DNA: TGTGCCAGCAGCTTAGCAGGGGCCAATGAGCAGTTCTTC
CDR3: CASSLAGANEQFF

length: 13
V: TRBV6-5
J: TRBJ2-1
size: .
D: .
DNA: TGTGCCAGCAGTTACACCGGAGGGAATGAGCAGTTCTTC
CDR3: CASSYTGGNEQFF